Shown below are 22 T cell receptor beta chains from a single sample sequenced in a study of T cells expressing NK-cell markers. Each CDR3 protein gets one entry in TCRdb, which reprocessed the 5' RACE reads and gives no DNA. The table lists some 410,000 distinct CDR3 sequences. The sample consisted of blood T cells: a sorted CD56 or NKG2C T cell subset, CD4+ or CD8+ T cells, or bulk PBMC T cells (not recorded which). The receptors shown here come from a woman between 18 and 70 years old in good health.

J is TRBJ2-7 and V is TRBV9; TCRdb calls TRBD1, which cannot be checked without DNA. This CDR3 has 14 amino acids. CDR1 SGDLS and CDR2 YYNGEE come from the germline V gene. CDR3 residues: CASNIEPLGDEQYF.

The chain's CDR3 is CASSLTDGRAFNEQFF. V is TRBV12-3 or TRBV12-4 and J is TRBJ2-1. The CDR3 has 16 residues.

V is TRBV4-3 and J is TRBJ2-5. Germline V gives CDR1 LGHNA, CDR2 YSLEER. This CDR3 has 16 amino acids. CDR3 sequence reads: CASSQDGWGSQETQYF.

CDR3 sequence reads: CSARAPLAGGIEQFF. The chain combines TRBV20-1 with TRBJ2-1; TCRdb returns TRBD2, unconfirmable since there is no DNA. Germline V CDR1 and CDR2: DFQATT, SNEGSKA (reference sequence). The CDR3 runs to 15 residues.

The chain recombines TRBV29-1 with TRBJ2-1; TCRdb's D call of TRBD2 is untestable without DNA. Germline CDR1 is SQVTM and CDR2 is ANQGSEA. The CDR3 is 13 amino acids. This CDR3 is CSVLAGFYNEQFF.

The gene calls are TRBV20-1 and TRBJ2-1; the TCRdb call, TRBD2, lacks DNA for checking. Germline V gene sequence: CDR1 DFQATT, CDR2 SNEGSKA (reference sequence). The CDR3 spans 14 residues. The CDR3 sequence is CSGTLAGVDNEQFF.

V usage is TRBV7-8 and J usage is TRBJ1-1. Per the germline V gene, CDR1 is SGHVS and CDR2 is FQNEAQ. CDR3 length: 13 amino acids. CDR3 region: CASSDREGYQAFF.

This chain joins TRBV4-3 and TRBJ1-5. CDR1 is LGHNA and CDR2 is YSLEER in the germline V gene. The CDR3 sequence is 14 residues long. This chain's CDR3 is CASSQAQKGQPQHF.

The rearrangement links TRBV19 to TRBJ2-1. CDR1 is LNHDA, CDR2 SQIVND, per germline (reference sequence). The CDR3 is 14 residues long. CDR3 sequence: CASKSGRAYNEQFF.

The J gene is TRBJ2-1, the V gene TRBV7-6; TCRdb selects TRBD1, and the lack of DNA leaves this call unchecked. The germline V gene has CDR1 SGHVS and CDR2 FNYEAQ. This CDR3 has 15 amino acids. The chain's CDR3 is CASSNRDRTYNEQFF.

The CDR3 is CASRFTGVGETQYF. V is TRBV7-9 and J is TRBJ2-5; TCRdb returns TRBD1, unconfirmable since there is no DNA. The CDR3 has 14 residues. In germline, CDR1 is SEHNR, CDR2 FQNEAQ (reference sequence).

The V and J genes are TRBV7-2 and TRBJ1-4; the TCRdb D gene call, TRBD1, has no DNA to confirm it. CDR3 length equals 15 residues. Germline CDR1 is SGHTA and CDR2 is FQGNSA. CDR3 protein: CASSLTGISNEKLFF. Supplemented by reference TRBV7-2 and TRBJ1-4, the full variable domain reads GAGVSQSPSNKVTEKGKDVELRCDPISGHTALYWYRQSLGQGLEFLIYFQGNSAPDKSGLPSDRFSAERTGGSVSTLTIQRTQQEDSAVYLCASSLTGISNEKLFFGSGTQLSVL.

The chain joins TRBV3-1 to TRBJ2-1; the D call of TRBD2 rests on TCRdb alone, since no DNA is present to check it. Germline loops: CDR1 LGHDT, CDR2 YNNKEL (reference sequence). The CDR3 is 15 residues long. This CDR3 is CASSGWTSGINEQFF.

CDR3 protein: CASSRYRLAPEQFF. The gene calls are TRBV6-1 and TRBJ2-1; TCRdb gives TRBD2 as the D gene, but with no DNA this cannot be confirmed. The CDR3 has 14 amino acids. Germline V lookup: CDR1 MNHNS, CDR2 SASEGT.

The chain joins TRBV5-4 to TRBJ1-4; the D call from TCRdb, TRBD1, cannot be confirmed without DNA. This CDR3 is 15 amino acids long. Germline lookup yields CDR1 SGHNT and CDR2 YYREEE (reference sequence). CDR3 sequence reads: CASSLDRRGNEKLFF.

The genes are TRBV4-3 and TRBJ1-6; the D call of TRBD1 rests on TCRdb alone, since no DNA is present to check it. Germline V gives CDR1 LGHNA, CDR2 YSLEER. The CDR3 is 16 residues long. CDR3: CASSQEWQGALSPLHF.

V is TRBV3-1 and J is TRBJ2-7; the D call from TCRdb, TRBD1, cannot be confirmed without DNA. CDR1 is LGHDT, CDR2 YNNKEL, per germline (reference sequence). The CDR3 loop spans 14 amino acids. This chain's CDR3 is CASSQLWDKYEQYF.

The gene calls are TRBV12-3 or TRBV12-4 and TRBJ1-1; lacking DNA, the TRBD1 call made by TCRdb goes unchecked. This CDR3 comprises 11 residues. CDR3: CASSPGNEAFF.

This chain uses TRBV6-6 with TRBJ2-7. The CDR3 length is 13 residues. The germline V gene encodes CDR1 MNHNY and CDR2 SVGAGI (reference sequence). The CDR3 loop is CASSQSRSYEQYF.

This chain joins TRBV24-1 and TRBJ2-2; absent DNA, TCRdb's TRBD1 call cannot be checked. This CDR3 region has 14 residues. Germline V gene data show CDR1 as KGHDR and CDR2 as SFDVKD. The CDR3 protein is CATSDLFPTGELFF.

V is TRBV30 and J is TRBJ2-2; TCRdb lists TRBD1, though no DNA is available to test this call. From germline, CDR1 is GTSNPN and CDR2 SVGIG (reference sequence). The CDR3 length is 14 residues. CDR3 amino acids: CAWRSGVNTGELFF.

This chain links TRBV6-1 with TRBJ2-3; the D call from TCRdb, TRBD1, cannot be confirmed without DNA. CDR3 size: 14 residues. Germline CDR1 MNHNS, CDR2 SASEGT. The CDR3 here is CASTHRGFTDTQYF.